In its sample, the clone carrying this T cell receptor beta chain was seen a few times. The data originate from a study of T-cell memory formation after mild COVID-19. This CDR3 is 16 amino acids long. V dropped 1 base and J dropped 0 bases, with 10 bases sitting between them. Germline loops: CDR1 SGHTA, CDR2 FQGNSA. TCRdb re-derived calls from the 5' RACE reads in MiXCR, one entry per CDR3 protein. The data contain 290,000 or so distinct CDR3 sequences, 15% to 20% of them singletons. The chain joins TRBV7-2 to TRBJ1-3; possible D gene TRBD1, 5 bases. The sample comprised PBMCs or a T cell subset sorted from them (not recorded which). This receptor was taken from a man aged 18 to 29 who had mild COVID-19 (a few samples of this study predate the infection). Cell type and time point are not known. Here the CDR3 reads CASSLGGSYSGNTIYF. The CDR3 bases are TGTGCCAGCAGCTTAGGGGGCTCCTACTCTGGAAACACCATATATTTT.